What follows are 2 T cell receptor beta chains derived from one specimen sequenced in a study of T cell responses to AZD1222 COVID-19 vaccine. This table comes from immunoSEQ multiplex PCR, and its TCRdb copy is limited to in-frame clones, with some not included. Among about 100,000 clones listed, around nine tenths were seen once. The sample in question was peripheral blood, obtained on day 0 of AZD1222 vaccination. The receptors derive from an adult in good health.

The chain uses TRBV4-1 and TRBJ1-1; the match to TRBD1 covers 7 bases. The CDR3 length is 16 residues. Per the germline V gene, CDR1 is MGHRA and CDR2 is YSYEKL. V shed 1 base and J 4 bases; nucleotides not matched to a gene: 9. The CDR3 DNA is TGCGCCAGCAGCCAAGTCCTGACAGGGATGATCACTGAAGCTTTCTTT. Its protein is CASSQVLTGMITEAFF.

The chain combines TRBV5-4 with TRBJ2-7; 11 nucleotides line up with TRBD2. Germline loops: CDR1 SGHNT, CDR2 YYREEE (reference sequence). The CDR3 is 15 amino acids. The trim removed 0 bases at V and 3 bases at J, leaving 2 bases unmatched. CDR3 in amino acids: CASSLGTSGGYEQYF. CDR3 DNA sequence: TGTGCCAGCAGCTTGGGAACTAGCGGGGGCTACGAGCAGTACTTC.